This T cell receptor beta chain is drawn from a study of identical twins. This clonotype has more than one count but fewer than ten. Its target is unknown. TCRdb used MiXCR to reprocess the 5' RACE reads, holding one entry per CDR3 protein. The table includes around 1.7 million distinct CDR3 sequences, around 33% detected once. General study findings and limits: Fewer insertions marked abundant cord blood beta clonotypes; young adult naive trended weakly, memory not at all.

The sequence was obtained from a newborn girl in good health. The source material was cord blood.

This CDR3 reads CASSPGTKYNEQFF. The CDR3, as DNA: TGTGCCAGCAGTCCCGGGACAAAATACAATGAGCAGTTCTTC. The V gene is TRBV27, the J gene TRBJ2-1; TRBD1 might be the D (6 bases). With 5 bases removed from V and 4 bases from J, the gap between germline ends came to 12 bases. CDR3 length: 14 amino acids. The germline V gene encodes CDR1 MNHEY and CDR2 SMNVEV (reference sequence).